This T cell receptor beta chain stems from a study of early T cells in non-severe SARS-CoV-2 infection. Study in general: Bulk RNA isolated from unsorted whole blood underwent sequencing; chains were not paired. Study-wide results and caveats: Anti-spike CD8 responses were favored in VDJdb matching, and private and CD4 specificities were missed.

In this sample, this clonotype turned up many times. Its antigen is not identified. Individual cDNA molecules were tagged with unique molecular identifiers, the study reported. TCRdb used MiXCR to reprocess the 5' RACE reads, holding one entry per CDR3 protein. This sample carries roughly 51,000 distinct CDR3 sequences, around 10% of them seen once, and the ten largest clones take about 8%. After removal of 3 bases from V and 0 bases from J, the junction contained 5 bases not matched to a gene. This CDR3 is built from 15 residues. Germline CDR1 reads MNHNS; CDR2 reads SASEGT. Input material: whole blood. This chain uses TRBV6-1 with TRBJ2-7; 7 positions agree with TRBD2. The TCR was taken from an adult who was a healthcare worker with PCR-confirmed SARS-CoV-2 infection or an uninfected control (not recorded which). The CDR3 is CASSDPTSRSYEQYF. The CDR3 bases are TGTGCCAGCAGTGATCCGACTAGCCGCTCCTACGAGCAGTACTTC.